A single sample is the source of the 25 T cell receptor beta chains below, sequenced in a study of chemoradiotherapy in HPV16-positive cancers. Clones were sequenced by immunoSEQ multiplex PCR, and TCRdb holds only the in-frame ones, with some missing. In the table there are roughly 1,700 clones, about nine tenths of which are singletons. Sequencing used tumor tissue, obtained from a patient who underwent chemoradiotherapy. These receptors all come from a human donor with HPV-associated anogenital cancer.

This chain uses TRBV5-1 with TRBJ2-7; tentatively, D is TRBD2 (5 bases). The V gene's germline CDR1 is SGHRS and CDR2 YFSETQ. The V end lost 4 bases, the J end lost 5 bases, and 16 bases lay between the germline ends. This CDR3 has 14 residues. The CDR3 spells CASSNWLANHEQYF. As DNA, the CDR3 is TGCGCCAGCAGCAATTGGCTAGCAAACCACGAGCAGTACTTC.

This clone occurred a few times. The chain combines TRBV6-1 with TRBJ2-3; 8 bases match TRBD2. The V segment lost 4 bases and the J segment 6 bases; nucleotides outside the gene matches: 12. There are 16 residues in the CDR3. The V gene's germline CDR1 is MNHNS and CDR2 SASEGT. The DNA for the CDR3 is TGTGCCAGCAGTGCTCCCGGGGGTAGCGGGGCGGATACGCAGTATTTT. This encodes CASSAPGGSGADTQYF.

This clone was found once. The CDR3 loop is CASSDGVGSYNEQFF. The CDR3 DNA follows: TGTGCCAGCAGTGACGGTGTAGGTTCCTACAATGAGCAGTTCTTC. The chain couples TRBV6-4 to TRBJ2-1; D is undetermined. V was trimmed by 2 bases and J by 1 base, leaving 9 bases between them. The germline V gene has CDR1 MRHNA and CDR2 SNTAGT. This CDR3 has 15 residues.

V usage is TRBV9 and J usage is TRBJ2-7, with 7 bases that match TRBD2. The CDR3 totals 15 residues. The germline V gene encodes CDR1 SGDLS and CDR2 YYNGEE. Trimming cost V 3 bases and J 2 bases; bases outside gene matches: 8. DNA for the CDR3: TGTGCCAGCAGCGCCTCCGGGACTACTACCTACGAGCAGTACTTC. It translates to CASSASGTTTYEQYF.

This clone was recorded a few times. The rearrangement uses TRBV9 and TRBJ2-7; D ambiguous. There are 16 residues in the CDR3. The V end lost 0 bases, the J end lost 0 bases, and 13 bases lay between the germline ends. Germline assignment: CDR1 SGDLS and CDR2 YYNGEE. Here the CDR3 DNA reads TGTGCCAGCAGCGTAGACCCGAGGAGTGTCTCCTACGAGCAGTACTTC. Its translation: CASSVDPRSVSYEQYF.

The V and J genes are TRBV5-1 and TRBJ1-4; 9 positions match TRBD1. The CDR3 has 16 amino acids. The germline CDR1 and CDR2 sequences are SGHRS and YFSETQ. Trimming cost V 4 bases and J 0 bases; bases outside gene matches: 4. CDR3 sequence: CASSTGQGATNEKLFF. The CDR3 DNA reads as TGCGCCAGCAGCACGGGACAGGGAGCAACTAATGAAAAACTGTTTTTT.

This clone was counted once. The rearrangement joins TRBV5-1 to TRBJ2-2, with TRBD1 matching 7 bases. The CDR3 totals 14 residues. The J segment lost 2 bases and the V segment lost 6 bases, leaving 4 bases of the junction unmatched. Germline CDR1 is SGHRS and CDR2 is YFSETQ. The CDR3 region has the DNA TGCGCCAGCAAACGACAGGGAAACACCGGGGAGCTGTTTTTT. This encodes CASKRQGNTGELFF.

The chain is built from TRBV7-1 and TRBJ1-2; D is uncertain. TRBV7-1 belongs to the ORF category, with a function that is uncertain. Deletions cut 4 bases from V and 0 bases from J, with 12 bases between. This CDR3 comprises 15 residues. The CDR3 DNA is TGTGCCAGCAGCTTGGAGCCCGCAGCTAACTATGGCTACACCTTC. Amino acids: CASSLEPAANYGYTF.

This clone was detected only once. The chain carries TRBV29-1 and TRBJ2-1, with a weak D call TRBD2 (7 bases). CDR3 length: 14 residues. Deletions cut 3 bases from V and 4 bases from J, with 13 bases between. In germline, CDR1 is SQVTM, CDR2 ANQGSEA. The chain's CDR3 is CSVDRGALYNEQFF. CDR3 in DNA: TGCAGCGTTGATCGGGGGGCTCTTTACAATGAGCAGTTCTTC.

The J gene is TRBJ1-1, the V gene TRBV11-2; 7 bases fit TRBD1. The length of the CDR3 is 15 residues. V shed 5 bases and J 3 bases; nucleotides not matched to a gene: 9. From germline, CDR1 is SGHAT and CDR2 FQNNGV. The CDR3 nucleotides are TGTGCCAGCAGCAGAGACAGGGTCCGTGACACTGAAGCTTTCTTT. Translation: CASSRDRVRDTEAFF.

V is TRBV28 and J is TRBJ1-2, with TRBD1 identical over 7 bases. J was trimmed by 7 bases and V by 8 bases; bases with no gene match: 7. Looked up from germline, CDR1 is MDHEN and CDR2 is SYDVKM. The CDR3 length is 12 residues. CDR3 in amino acids: CASQGGVIGYTF. The CDR3 DNA reads TGTGCCAGCCAGGGGGGGGTTATTGGCTACACCTTC.

This clone has just a few counts. The gene calls are TRBV20-1 and TRBJ1-1; no firm D call. The CDR3 covers 11 residues. The germline V gene has CDR1 DFQATT and CDR2 SNEGSKA (reference sequence). V was pared by 6 bases and J by 5 bases, with 10 bases between. The CDR3: CSARGETEAFF. The CDR3 bases are TGCAGTGCCCGCGGGGAGACTGAAGCTTTCTTT.

The V gene is TRBV15, the J gene TRBJ2-1; possible D gene TRBD2, 6 bases. V shed 4 bases and J shed 2 bases, with 12 bases lying between them. The CDR3 spans 15 residues. Germline assignment: CDR1 LNHNV and CDR2 YYDKDF (reference sequence). The CDR3 loop reads CATSNGGGAYNEQFF. In DNA, the CDR3 is TGTGCCACCAGCAACGGAGGAGGGGCCTACAATGAGCAGTTCTTC.

This sequence joins TRBV5-6 and TRBJ1-2; TRBD1 might be the D (5 bases). V was clipped by 7 bases and J by 2 bases, with 27 bases between them. Germline V gene lookup returns CDR1 SGHDT and CDR2 YYEEEE. CDR3 size: 18 residues. CDR3 protein: CASGLHLWKGTTNYGYTF. The DNA of the CDR3 is TGTGCCAGCGGCCTTCATTTGTGGAAGGGGACCACGAACTATGGCTACACCTTC. The full variable domain, in which reference TRBV5-6 and TRBJ1-2 provide the parts outside the CDR3, is DAGVTQSPTHLIKTRGQQVTLRCSPKSGHDTVSWYQQALGQGPQFIFQYYEEEERQRGNFPDRFSGHQFPNYSSELNVNALLLGDSALYLCASGLHLWKGTTNYGYTFGSGTRLTVV.

This rearrangement joins TRBV7-3 to TRBJ2-2; D uncertain. Trimming left V 1 base short and J 1 base short, with 7 bases between. Germline CDR1 SGHTA, CDR2 FQGTGA. CDR3 length equals 15 residues. CDR3 in amino acids: CASSLNRQNTGELFF. The CDR3, as DNA: TGTGCCAGCAGCTTAAACCGACAGAACACCGGGGAGCTGTTTTTT. The variable domain in full, completed from reference TRBV7-3 and TRBJ2-2, reads GAGVSQTPSNKVTEKGKYVELRCDPISGHTALYWYRQSLGQGPEFLIYFQGTGAADDSGLPNDRFFAVRPEGSVSTLKIQRTERGDSAVYLCASSLNRQNTGELFFGEGSRLTVL.

The V call is TRBV19, the J call TRBJ1-5, with 9 bases matching TRBD1. The germline gives CDR1 LNHDA, CDR2 SQIVND (reference sequence). Trimming removed 9 bases from V and 6 bases from J; junction bases left unmatched: 9. The CDR3 consists of 14 residues. Written as DNA, the CDR3 is TGTGCCAGCGAACAGGGGGCAGGAGGTCAGCCCCAGCATTTT. This sequence encodes CASEQGAGGQPQHF.

The chain recombines TRBV19 with TRBJ1-5, with TRBD1 as a possible D gene (6 bases). The CDR3 runs 13 residues. The V and J ends lost 5 bases and 9 bases respectively, with 14 bases between them. The germline V gene has CDR1 LNHDA and CDR2 SQIVND (reference sequence). CDR3 residues: CASSVQGWGPQHF. The CDR3 DNA reads as TGTGCCAGTAGTGTACAGGGATGGGGGCCCCAGCATTTT.

The chain combines TRBV27 with TRBJ2-3; D call uncertain. Per the germline V gene, CDR1 is MNHEY and CDR2 is SMNVEV (reference sequence). There are 14 residues in the CDR3. V lost 5 bases and J 6 bases, leaving 15 bases between the germline ends. CDR3 bases: TGTGCCAGCAGTCAACGCCGACGTTTGGATACGCAGTATTTT. Its translation is CASSQRRRLDTQYF.

The rearrangement uses TRBV6-4 and TRBJ2-3; tentatively, D is TRBD1 or TRBD2 (5 bases each). V was clipped by 3 bases and J by 1 base, with 5 bases between them. Looked up from germline, CDR1 is MRHNA and CDR2 is SNTAGT. The CDR3 has 13 amino acids. The CDR3 bases are TGTGCCAGCAGTGAGGGGGGCACAGATACGCAGTATTTT. Its translation is CASSEGGTDTQYF.

The chain joins TRBV10-3 to TRBJ2-1; 13 nucleotides match TRBD2. This CDR3 is 18 amino acids long. Germline V gene sequence: CDR1 ENHRY, CDR2 SYGVKD. V dropped 2 bases and J dropped 10; count of bases not matched to a gene: 14. The CDR3 protein is CAISERRFLTSGGAEQFF. CDR3 DNA sequence: TGTGCCATCAGTGAGCGTCGTTTTTTAACTAGCGGGGGGGCGGAGCAGTTCTTC.

The count of this clone is one. The same CDR3 can be traced to other DNA sequences in this sample. The chain is built from TRBV27 and TRBJ2-3, with D possibly being TRBD2 (7 bases). Trimming cost V 2 bases and J 0 bases, with 9 bases left between them. The CDR3 sequence is 15 residues long. In germline, CDR1 is MNHEY, CDR2 SMNVEV (reference sequence). CDR3: CASSLAGASTDTQYF. In DNA, the CDR3 is TGTGCCAGCAGTTTAGCGGGGGCTAGCACAGATACGCAGTATTTT.

The CDR3 DNA reads as TGCGCCAGCAGTGAGATGACAGTCACAGATACGCAGTATTTT. Translated, it gives CASSEMTVTDTQYF. V gene TRBV10-1 combines with J gene TRBJ2-3; D is possibly TRBD1 (5 bases). The CDR3 spans 14 residues. Trimming cost V 2 bases and J 2 bases, with 8 bases left between them. Germline-derived CDR1 and CDR2 are WNHNN and SYGVQD (reference sequence).

V gene TRBV5-5 combines with J gene TRBJ1-1; D remains ambiguous. V was pared by 0 bases and J by 6 bases, with 15 bases between. The CDR3 is 15 amino acids. CDR1 and CDR2 from the germline V gene are SGHKS and YYEKEE (reference sequence). CDR3 coding DNA: TGTGCCAGCAGCTTGGGGCCCGGGAACCTCGCTGAAGCTTTCTTT. Translating gives CASSLGPGNLAEAFF.

The rearrangement joins TRBV10-3 to TRBJ1-3; TRBD1 is a possible D gene (5 bases). Trimming stripped 10 bases from V and 4 bases from J, with 26 bases between. The CDR3 totals 17 residues. CDR1 is ENHRY, CDR2 SYGVKD, per germline. CDR3 residues: CATRRREGRASGNTIYF. The DNA for the CDR3 is TGTGCCACCCGACGGAGAGAGGGCAGGGCCTCCGGAAACACCATATATTTT.

The chain employs TRBV7-2 and TRBJ2-3, with D perhaps being TRBD1 or TRBD2 (5 bases each). Germline V gene sequence: CDR1 SGHTA, CDR2 FQGNSA. Trimming left V 4 bases short and J 0 bases short, with 11 bases between. CDR3 size: 15 residues. The CDR3, as DNA: TGTGCCAGCAGCTCCACGGGACGCAGCACAGATACGCAGTATTTT. Residues: CASSSTGRSTDTQYF. The entire variable domain, with the rest obtained from reference TRBV7-2 and TRBJ2-3, is as follows: GAGVSQSPSNKVTEKGKDVELRCDPISGHTALYWYRQSLGQGLEFLIYFQGNSAPDKSGLPSDRFSAERTGGSVSTLTIQRTQQEDSAVYLCASSSTGRSTDTQYFGPGTRLTVL.